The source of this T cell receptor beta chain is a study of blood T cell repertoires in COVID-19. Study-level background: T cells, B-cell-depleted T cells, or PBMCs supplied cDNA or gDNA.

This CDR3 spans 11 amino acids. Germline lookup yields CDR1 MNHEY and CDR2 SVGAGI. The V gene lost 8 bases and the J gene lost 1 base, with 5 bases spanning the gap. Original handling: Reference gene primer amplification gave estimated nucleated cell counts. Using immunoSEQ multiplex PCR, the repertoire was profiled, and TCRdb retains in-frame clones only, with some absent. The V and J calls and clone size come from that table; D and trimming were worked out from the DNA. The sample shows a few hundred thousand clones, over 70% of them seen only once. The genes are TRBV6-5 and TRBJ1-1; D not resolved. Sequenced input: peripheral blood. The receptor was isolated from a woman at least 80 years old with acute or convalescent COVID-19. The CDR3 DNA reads TGTGCCAGCGGCCGGAACACTGAAGCTTTCTTT. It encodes CASGRNTEAFF.